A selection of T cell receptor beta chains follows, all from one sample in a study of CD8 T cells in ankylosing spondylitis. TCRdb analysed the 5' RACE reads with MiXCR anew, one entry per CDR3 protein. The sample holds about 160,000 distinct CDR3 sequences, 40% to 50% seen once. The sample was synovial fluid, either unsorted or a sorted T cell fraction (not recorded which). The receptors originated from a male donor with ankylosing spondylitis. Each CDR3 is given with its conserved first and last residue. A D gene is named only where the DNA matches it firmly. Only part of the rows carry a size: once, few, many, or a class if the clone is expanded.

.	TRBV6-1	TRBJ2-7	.	CASSEALSGYEQYF	TGTGCCAGCAGTGAAGCGCTATCAGGCTACGAGCAGTACTTC
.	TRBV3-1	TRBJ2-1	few	CASSQASYNEQFF	TGTGCCAGCAGCCAAGCATCCTACAATGAGCAGTTCTTC
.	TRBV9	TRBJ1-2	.	CASSVALGMGSYGYTF	TGTGCCAGCAGCGTAGCTTTGGGTATGGGTAGCTATGGCTACACCTTC
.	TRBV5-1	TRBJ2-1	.	CASSETGAYNEQFF	TGCGCCAGCAGCGAAACAGGCGCCTACAATGAGCAGTTCTTC
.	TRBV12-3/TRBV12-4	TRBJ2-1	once	CASSFSLFLRDHRDDEQFF	TGTGCCAGCAGTTTTTCTCTTTTCCTCAGGGACCACCGCGACGATGAGCAGTTCTTC
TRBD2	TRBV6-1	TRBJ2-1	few	CASRLAGINEQFF	TGTGCCAGCAGACTAGCGGGGATTAATGAGCAGTTCTTC
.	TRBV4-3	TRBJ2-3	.	CASSQDGQGTDTQYF	TGCGCCAGCAGCCAAGATGGCCAGGGCACAGATACGCAGTATTTT
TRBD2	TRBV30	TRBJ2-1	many	CAWSVGGSYNEQFF	TGTGCCTGGAGTGTGGGAGGGTCCTACAATGAGCAGTTCTTC
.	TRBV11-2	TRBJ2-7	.	CASSLVGTHEQYF	TGTGCCAGCAGCTTAGTAGGGACCCACGAGCAGTACTTC
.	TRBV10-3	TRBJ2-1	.	CAITPRRLSYNEQFF	TGTGCCATCACCCCTCGGCGGTTGTCCTACAATGAGCAGTTCTTC
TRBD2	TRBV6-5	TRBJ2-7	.	CASSFLSGESAYEQYF	TGTGCCAGCAGTTTCCTAAGCGGGGAGAGCGCCTACGAGCAGTACTTC
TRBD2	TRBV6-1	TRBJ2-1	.	CASSLQGTSGRNNEQFF	TGTGCCAGCAGCCTACAGGGGACTAGCGGGAGGAACAATGAGCAGTTCTTC
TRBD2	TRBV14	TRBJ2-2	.	CASSQAIAGATGELFF	TGTGCCAGCAGCCAAGCTATAGCGGGGGCCACCGGGGAGCTGTTTTTT
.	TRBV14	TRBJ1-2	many	CASSQDVWGGYTF	TGTGCCAGCAGCCAAGACGTTTGGGGTGGCTACACCTTC
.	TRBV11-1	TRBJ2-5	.	CASSPLGSGTRYQETQYF	TGTGCCAGCAGCCCCCTAGGGTCCGGCACACGGTACCAAGAGACCCAGTACTTC
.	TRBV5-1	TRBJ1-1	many	CASSLAFGSYTEAFF	TGCGCCAGCAGCTTGGCGTTCGGCAGTTACACTGAAGCTTTCTTT
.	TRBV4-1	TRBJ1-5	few	CASSQADISNQPQHF	TGCGCCAGCAGCCAAGCGGACATCTCCAATCAGCCCCAGCATTTT
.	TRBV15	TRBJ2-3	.	CATSREPGHERTDTQYF	TGTGCCACCAGCAGAGAGCCGGGCCATGAACGGACAGATACGCAGTATTTT
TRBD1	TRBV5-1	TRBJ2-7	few	CASSWGAGGGEQYF	TGCGCCAGCAGCTGGGGCGCAGGGGGCGGCGAGCAGTACTTC
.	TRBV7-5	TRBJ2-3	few	CISVPAARMGVGKRDTQYF	.
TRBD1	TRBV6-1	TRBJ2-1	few	CASKPGDSYNEQFF	TGTGCCAGCAAACCAGGGGACAGCTACAATGAGCAGTTCTTC
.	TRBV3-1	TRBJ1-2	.	CASSKVGNLATNYGYTF	TGTGCCAGCAGCAAGGTGGGAAATTTGGCCACTAACTATGGCTACACCTTC
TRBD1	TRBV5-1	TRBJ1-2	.	CASSPDRDYGYTF	TGCGCCAGCAGCCCCGACAGGGACTATGGCTACACCTTC
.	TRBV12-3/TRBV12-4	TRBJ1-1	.	CASTPGSFMNTEAFF	TGTGCCAGCACCCCTGGGAGTTTCATGAACACTGAAGCTTTCTTT
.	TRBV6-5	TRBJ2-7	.	CASSYARGYEQYF	TGTGCCAGCAGTTACGCCAGGGGCTACGAGCAGTACTTC
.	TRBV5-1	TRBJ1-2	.	CASSLVAGPNYGYTF	TGCGCCAGCAGCTTGGTGGCAGGGCCAAACTATGGCTACACCTTC